This is a list of T cell receptor beta chains from one sample in a study of blood T cell repertoires in COVID-19. Clones were sequenced by immunoSEQ multiplex PCR, and TCRdb holds only the in-frame ones, with some missing. The repertoire includes 300,000 to 400,000 clones, approximately 89% of them detected once, and over 2% sits in the top ten. The sample consisted of peripheral blood. The receptors here all came from a woman aged 55 to 70 with COVID-19, enrolled during active disease. CDR3s include the opening cysteine and the closing phenylalanine or tryptophan. The order of the fields is D gene, clone size, V gene, J gene, CDR3 protein, CDR3 DNA. A D gene is named only where the DNA matches it firmly. Some rows have no size entry. The others give once, few or many, or a class for an expanded clone.

d_call: -
clone_size: -
v_call: TRBV13
j_call: TRBJ2-7
cdr3_aa: CASSLLEGSYEQYF
cdr3_nt: TGTGCCAGCAGCCTCTTAGAGGGATCCTACGAGCAGTACTTC

d_call: TRBD1
clone_size: -
v_call: TRBV18
j_call: TRBJ1-2
cdr3_aa: CASSPTRTGPSYTF
cdr3_nt: TGTGCCAGCTCACCAACGAGGACAGGGCCAAGCTACACCTTC

d_call: -
clone_size: -
v_call: TRBV19
j_call: TRBJ2-1
cdr3_aa: CASSYNTDNEQFF
cdr3_nt: TGTGCCAGTAGTTATAACACCGACAATGAGCAGTTCTTC

d_call: TRBD1
clone_size: -
v_call: TRBV19
j_call: TRBJ1-5
cdr3_aa: CASSIAADREDQPQHF
cdr3_nt: TGTGCCAGTAGTATAGCAGCGGACAGGGAGGATCAGCCCCAGCATTTT

d_call: TRBD1
clone_size: -
v_call: TRBV6-1
j_call: TRBJ1-5
cdr3_aa: CASNEGQGAISQPQHF
cdr3_nt: TGTGCCAGCAATGAAGGACAGGGGGCTATATCGCAGCCCCAGCATTTT

d_call: -
clone_size: -
v_call: TRBV7-8
j_call: TRBJ1-1
cdr3_aa: CASSRGPEAFF
cdr3_nt: TGTGCCAGCAGCAGGGGTCCTGAAGCTTTCTTT

d_call: -
clone_size: -
v_call: TRBV7-2
j_call: TRBJ2-6
cdr3_aa: CASSLRTGETGANVLTF
cdr3_nt: TGTGCCAGCAGCTTAAGAACAGGCGAAACTGGGGCCAACGTCCTGACTTTC

d_call: -
clone_size: -
v_call: TRBV5-1
j_call: TRBJ1-1
cdr3_aa: CASSLIPSRVNTEAFF
cdr3_nt: TGCGCCAGCAGCTTGATACCCAGTCGGGTGAACACTGAAGCTTTCTTT

d_call: -
clone_size: -
v_call: TRBV28
j_call: TRBJ1-1
cdr3_aa: CASSIPHAWTEAFF
cdr3_nt: TGTGCCAGCAGTATCCCGCACGCGTGGACTGAAGCTTTCTTT

d_call: -
clone_size: -
v_call: TRBV29-1
j_call: TRBJ2-7
cdr3_aa: CSVVFRYEQYF
cdr3_nt: TGCAGCGTTGTGTTTCGGTACGAGCAGTACTTC

d_call: -
clone_size: -
v_call: TRBV2
j_call: TRBJ2-2
cdr3_aa: CASSAQNTGELFF
cdr3_nt: TGTGCCAGCAGTGCACAGAACACCGGGGAGCTGTTTTTT

d_call: -
clone_size: -
v_call: TRBV18
j_call: TRBJ2-7
cdr3_aa: CASSPQPGAASYEQYF
cdr3_nt: TGTGCCAGCTCACCACAACCGGGAGCGGCCTCCTACGAGCAGTACTTC

d_call: -
clone_size: -
v_call: TRBV19
j_call: TRBJ1-5
cdr3_aa: CASSIQGRSNQPQHF
cdr3_nt: TGTGCCAGTAGTATACAGGGAAGAAGCAATCAGCCCCAGCATTTT

d_call: TRBD1
clone_size: once
v_call: TRBV28
j_call: TRBJ2-7
cdr3_aa: CASSPLGQGTAEQYF
cdr3_nt: TGTGCCAGCAGTCCCTTGGGACAGGGAACAGCCGAGCAGTACTTC

d_call: TRBD1
clone_size: -
v_call: TRBV19
j_call: TRBJ2-5
cdr3_aa: CASRGQGGQETQYF
cdr3_nt: TGTGCCAGTAGGGGACAGGGGGGCCAAGAGACCCAGTACTTC

d_call: -
clone_size: -
v_call: TRBV5-1
j_call: TRBJ2-1
cdr3_aa: CASSFGLSTTQTSYNEQFF
cdr3_nt: TGCGCCAGCAGCTTCGGACTATCTACCACCCAAACCTCCTACAATGAGCAGTTCTTC

d_call: -
clone_size: -
v_call: TRBV5-1
j_call: TRBJ1-4
cdr3_aa: CASSSRADEKLFF
cdr3_nt: TGCGCCAGCAGCTCGCGGGCAGATGAAAAACTGTTTTTT

d_call: TRBD1
clone_size: -
v_call: TRBV7-2
j_call: TRBJ1-1
cdr3_aa: CASSLRTGPTEAFF
cdr3_nt: TGTGCCAGCAGCTTAAGGACAGGTCCCACTGAAGCTTTCTTT